The rows below give T cell receptor beta chains drawn from one sample of a study of monozygotic twins with cystic fibrosis. Sequenced by immunoSEQ multiplex PCR; TCRdb stores in-frame clones only, minus some. The profile shows under 30,000 clones, about 96% of them singletons. Sequenced: blood. The receptors come from a girl aged 2 to 9 with cystic fibrosis. Both conserved end residues are part of each CDR3. The D gene is left open where the match is weak. Clone size appears in some rows only: once, few, many, or a class for an expanded clone.

J gene | clone size | V gene | D gene | CDR3 DNA | CDR3 protein
TRBJ2-2 | once | TRBV10-3 | TRBD2 | TGTGCCATCAGTGGTCAGCGGGACGGCGGGGAGCTGTTTTTT | CAISGQRDGGELFF
TRBJ2-1 | NA | TRBV27 | TRBD2 | TGTGCCAGCACTACGCGGGAGGGGTTATACAATGAGCAGTTCTTC | CASTTREGLYNEQFF
TRBJ2-5 | once | TRBV7-8 | NA | TGTGCCAGCAGCTTACCCCCATCGGGTCAAGAGACCCAGTACTTC | CASSLPPSGQETQYF
TRBJ1-2 | NA | TRBV28 | NA | TGTGCCAGCGGATCCCCCCTTACTACCCATGGCTACACCTTC | CASGSPLTTHGYTF
TRBJ2-2 | NA | TRBV27 | NA | TGTGCCAGCAGTCCCGTACTAGCCGGGGAGCTGTTTTTT | CASSPVLAGELFF
TRBJ2-4 | NA | TRBV9 | NA | TGTGCCAGCAGCGGTTCCTCCAAAAACATTCAGTACTTC | CASSGSSKNIQYF
TRBJ2-2 | NA | TRBV9 | NA | TGTGCCAGCAAGCCGAACACCGGGGAGCTGTTTTTT | CASKPNTGELFF
TRBJ2-2 | NA | TRBV29-1 | NA | TGCAGCGCAAGGACTTCAAACACCGGGGAGCTGTTTTTT | CSARTSNTGELFF
TRBJ2-1 | NA | TRBV7-3 | TRBD2 | TGTGCCAGCAGCTTAAGCGGGAGGGCCGGTGAGCAGTTCTTC | CASSLSGRAGEQFF
TRBJ2-7 | NA | TRBV19 | TRBD1 | TGTGCCAGTAGTTTACAGGGGCCATCCTACGAGCAGTACTTC | CASSLQGPSYEQYF
TRBJ2-7 | NA | TRBV5-1 | NA | TGCGCCAGCAGCTCGTCCTACGAGCAGTACTTC | CASSSSYEQYF
TRBJ1-2 | NA | TRBV29-1 | NA | TGCAGCGTTCTCGGGTATGGCTACACCTTC | CSVLGYGYTF
TRBJ2-1 | once | TRBV9 | NA | TGTGCCAGCAGCGTACAAGGGGGACTCTTTCTTTACAATGAGCAGTTCTTC | CASSVQGGLFLYNEQFF
TRBJ2-7 | NA | TRBV7-9 | NA | TGTGCCAGCAGCCCGAACGCCGCAGCCCCGCGGTACTTC | CASSPNAAAPRYF
TRBJ1-2 | once | TRBV2 | TRBD1 | TGTGCCAGCAGTTTACCGACAGGGATCAACTATGGCTACACCTTC | CASSLPTGINYGYTF
TRBJ2-3 | NA | TRBV28 | TRBD2 | TGTGCCAGCAGTTTCCTCATCCTACTAGCGGAAGCTAGCACAGATACGCAGTATTTT | CASSFLILLAEASTDTQYF
TRBJ2-3 | NA | TRBV11-2 | NA | TGTGCCAGCAGCTTAGTAAGGAGGGCCGAGGGGACGCAGTATTTT | CASSLVRRAEGTQYF
TRBJ1-5 | NA | TRBV15 | TRBD1 | TGTGCCACCAGCAGGGGGACAGGGGTAAATCAGCCCCAGCATTTT | CATSRGTGVNQPQHF
TRBJ1-1 | NA | TRBV28 | NA | TGTGCCAGCAAGGCTAGGAGGGGCACTGAAGCTTTCTTT | CASKARRGTEAFF
TRBJ1-1 | NA | TRBV6-6 | NA | TGTGCCAGCAGTACCCCTTCTGAAGCTTTCTTT | CASSTPSEAFF
TRBJ2-2 | NA | TRBV4-3 | NA | TGCGCCAGCAGCCGGCTCGGGGGCGGGCTGAACACCGGGGAGCTGTTTTTT | CASSRLGGGLNTGELFF
TRBJ1-2 | NA | TRBV28 | NA | TGTGCCAGCAGTTTGGATCAGGGGCTTTATGGCTACACCTTC | CASSLDQGLYGYTF
TRBJ2-1 | NA | TRBV5-1 | NA | TGCGCCAGCAGCAACACAGGGAATCTGAATGAGCAGTTCTTC | CASSNTGNLNEQFF
TRBJ2-7 | NA | TRBV27 | TRBD1 | TGTGCCAGCAGTTCCAAGCCCCAGGGGGACTACGAGCAGTACTTC | CASSSKPQGDYEQYF
TRBJ1-2 | NA | TRBV9 | NA | TGTGCCAGCACCAGAGGGTTCGATGGCTACACCTTC | CASTRGFDGYTF
TRBJ2-7 | NA | TRBV6-6 | TRBD1 | TGTGCCAGCAGTGAGAACAGGGGCGCCTACGAGCAGTACTTC | CASSENRGAYEQYF
TRBJ2-2 | NA | TRBV28 | TRBD1 | TGTGCCAGCAGTTCCGGGACAGGAGACACCGGGGAGCTGTTTTTT | CASSSGTGDTGELFF
TRBJ1-2 | NA | TRBV7-2 | NA | TGTGCCAGCAGCTCCTTTGACATCTATGGCTACACCTTC | CASSSFDIYGYTF
TRBJ1-1 | NA | TRBV11-2 | NA | TGTGCCAGCGACTATGGCACACGGAATGAAGCTTTCTTT | CASDYGTRNEAFF
TRBJ1-5 | NA | TRBV6-6 | NA | TGTGCCAGCGATTTGGGCAATCAGCCCCAGCATTTT | CASDLGNQPQHF
TRBJ2-1 | NA | TRBV27 | TRBD2 | TGTGCCAGCAGTTTATGGGTCGGGAGGGTCGACAATGAGCAGTTCTTC | CASSLWVGRVDNEQFF
TRBJ2-2 | NA | TRBV29-1 | NA | TGCAGCGCTGCGGGACAGATGAACACCGGGGAGCTGTTTTTT | CSAAGQMNTGELFF
TRBJ2-3 | NA | TRBV9 | TRBD1 | TGTGCCAGCAGCAGACAGGGTCCAGATACGCAGTATTTT | CASSRQGPDTQYF
TRBJ2-5 | NA | TRBV30 | TRBD1 | TGTGCCTCCCGGACTAGAGGACAGGGGGGGACCCAGTACTTC | CASRTRGQGGTQYF
TRBJ2-2 | NA | TRBV10-3 | TRBD2 | TGTGCCATCTGGGACTATACGTCCGGCGGGGAGCTGTTTTTT | CAIWDYTSGGELFF
TRBJ2-5 | once | TRBV5-1 | NA | TGCGCCAGCAGCCCCGGGGACCAAATCGAAGAGACCCAGTACTTC | CASSPGDQIEETQYF
TRBJ2-7 | NA | TRBV10-3 | TRBD1 | TGTGCCATCAGGGTGGACAGGAACTACGAGCAGTACTTC | CAIRVDRNYEQYF
TRBJ2-1 | NA | TRBV4-2 | NA | TGTGCCAGCAGCCAAGACATAGCGAGGAGCTCCTACAATGAGCAGTTCTTC | CASSQDIARSSYNEQFF
TRBJ2-5 | NA | TRBV5-1 | TRBD2 | TGCGCCAGCAGCCGGGTGTGGGTAGCGGGAAACCAAGAGACCCAGTACTTC | CASSRVWVAGNQETQYF
TRBJ2-7 | NA | TRBV27 | NA | TGTGCCAGCAGTTCCCCTTGGGAGCAGTACTTC | CASSSPWEQYF
TRBJ1-4 | NA | TRBV7-6 | TRBD1 | TGTGCCAGCAGGAAGGGGGCGATCCTCAGAGAAAAACTGTTTTTT | CASRKGAILREKLFF
TRBJ2-1 | NA | TRBV14 | NA | TGTGCCAGCAGCCAAGTGTTCGGTGGAAGCTCCTACAATGAGCAGTTCTTC | CASSQVFGGSSYNEQFF